The rows below give T cell receptor beta chains drawn from one sample of a study of identical twins. One entry per CDR3 protein, called by TCRdb with MiXCR from the 5' RACE reads. Of under 1 million distinct CDR3 sequences in the sample, 10% to 15% are singletons; the top ten hold under 2%. These data were likewise used in another study, on yellow fever vaccine responses in identical twins.

Sequencing input: PBMCs. Every receptor here comes from a woman younger than 35 in good health. Both conserved end residues are part of each CDR3. Fields, in order: J gene, clone size, D gene, V gene, CDR3 DNA, CDR3 protein. The D gene is left open where the match is weak. Only part of the rows carry a size: once, few, many, or a class if the clone is expanded.

j_call: TRBJ2-6; clone_size: -; d_call: -; v_call: TRBV20-1; cdr3_nt: TGCTGTGCTTGTGACGAGGACCTGGGGGGGGCCAACGTCCTGACTTTC; cdr3_aa: CCACDEDLGGANVLTF
j_call: TRBJ2-5; clone_size: few; d_call: -; v_call: TRBV15; cdr3_nt: TGTGCCACCAGCAGAGATTTGAGGGAGACCCAGTACTTC; cdr3_aa: CATSRDLRETQYF
j_call: TRBJ2-1; clone_size: -; d_call: -; v_call: TRBV2; cdr3_nt: TGTGCCAGCAGTCGGTCTAGCTCCCTTGGTGAGCAGTTCTTC; cdr3_aa: CASSRSSSLGEQFF
j_call: TRBJ1-1; clone_size: -; d_call: TRBD1; v_call: TRBV29-1; cdr3_nt: TGCAGCGTTGCGAAGGACAGGGGAGGCACTGAAGCTTTCTTT; cdr3_aa: CSVAKDRGGTEAFF
j_call: TRBJ2-4; clone_size: many; d_call: TRBD1; v_call: TRBV5-1; cdr3_nt: TGCGCCAGCAGCTTCGGACAGGGAGGTGGCAAAAACATTCAGTACTTC; cdr3_aa: CASSFGQGGGKNIQYF
j_call: TRBJ2-4; clone_size: few; d_call: TRBD2; v_call: TRBV4-1; cdr3_nt: TGCGCCAGCAGCCGCAGACCAGCGGGAGGGCCCACACTAGCCAAAAACATTCAGTACTTC; cdr3_aa: CASSRRPAGGPTLAKNIQYF
j_call: TRBJ2-1; clone_size: few; d_call: -; v_call: TRBV24-1; cdr3_nt: TGTGCCACCAGTGGCATGGGACCAGAACGGTACAATGAGCAGTTCTTC; cdr3_aa: CATSGMGPERYNEQFF
j_call: TRBJ1-1; clone_size: few; d_call: -; v_call: TRBV3-1; cdr3_nt: TGTGCCAGCAGCCAACGGGGGGGGTCTGAAGCTTTCTTT; cdr3_aa: CASSQRGGSEAFF
j_call: TRBJ2-7; clone_size: many; d_call: -; v_call: TRBV6-5; cdr3_nt: TGTGCCAGCAGTTACGGGGACTCCTACGAGCAGTACTTC; cdr3_aa: CASSYGDSYEQYF
j_call: TRBJ1-1; clone_size: many; d_call: TRBD1; v_call: TRBV12-3/TRBV12-4; cdr3_nt: TGTGCCAGCAGTTCGGACAACAGGGGCACTGAAGCTTTCTTT; cdr3_aa: CASSSDNRGTEAFF
j_call: TRBJ1-1; clone_size: -; d_call: -; v_call: TRBV7-9; cdr3_nt: TGTGCCAGCAGCTTTTCCCGGGGCAGGGGAGACACTGAAGCTTTCTTT; cdr3_aa: CASSFSRGRGDTEAFF
j_call: TRBJ2-2; clone_size: -; d_call: -; v_call: TRBV10-3; cdr3_nt: TGTGCCATCAGCCTCAACACCGGGGAGCTGTTTTTT; cdr3_aa: CAISLNTGELFF
j_call: TRBJ2-2; clone_size: few; d_call: -; v_call: TRBV28; cdr3_nt: TGTGCCAGCAGTTTAAGACTAAGGGGGGAGCTGTTTTTT; cdr3_aa: CASSLRLRGELFF
j_call: TRBJ1-1; clone_size: few; d_call: TRBD1; v_call: TRBV10-2; cdr3_nt: TGCGCCAGCAGTTGGGACAGGGCCCCTGAAGCTTTCTTT; cdr3_aa: CASSWDRAPEAFF
j_call: TRBJ2-3; clone_size: -; d_call: -; v_call: TRBV29-1; cdr3_nt: TGCAGCGTTGAGTATCTGAAAACAGCTAGCACAGATACGCAGTATTTT; cdr3_aa: CSVEYLKTASTDTQYF
j_call: TRBJ2-3; clone_size: many; d_call: -; v_call: TRBV5-1; cdr3_nt: TGCGCCAGCAGCTCCGAGACTAGGCTGACTAGCACAGATACGCAGTATTTT; cdr3_aa: CASSSETRLTSTDTQYF
j_call: TRBJ1-2; clone_size: few; d_call: -; v_call: TRBV12-3/TRBV12-4; cdr3_nt: TGTGCCAGCAGGTCAGGGTATGGCTACACCTTC; cdr3_aa: CASRSGYGYTF
j_call: TRBJ1-2; clone_size: -; d_call: -; v_call: TRBV19; cdr3_nt: TGTGCCAGTACCGGGACCGCTCCGGGCTACACCTTC; cdr3_aa: CASTGTAPGYTF
j_call: TRBJ2-1; clone_size: few; d_call: -; v_call: TRBV5-1; cdr3_nt: TGCGCCAGCAGCTCGTCGGGCGTACGCTTCAATGAGCAGTTCTTC; cdr3_aa: CASSSSGVRFNEQFF
j_call: TRBJ2-1; clone_size: few; d_call: -; v_call: TRBV20-1; cdr3_nt: TGCAGTGTAAGACCCAGAACGAATGAGCAGTTCTTC; cdr3_aa: CSVRPRTNEQFF
j_call: TRBJ2-1; clone_size: few; d_call: TRBD2; v_call: TRBV7-3; cdr3_nt: TGTGCCAGCAGCTTAAGACGGGAGGCTCGTCGACCAAGCTCCTACAATGAGCAGTTCTTC; cdr3_aa: CASSLRREARRPSSYNEQFF
j_call: TRBJ1-5; clone_size: many; d_call: -; v_call: TRBV20-1; cdr3_nt: TGCAGTGCTAGTGGTACGGGAGTTCAGCCCCAGCATTTT; cdr3_aa: CSASGTGVQPQHF
j_call: TRBJ2-2; clone_size: -; d_call: -; v_call: TRBV12-3/TRBV12-4; cdr3_nt: TGTGCCAGCCTCTTGTACGCCGGGGAGCTGTTTTTT; cdr3_aa: CASLLYAGELFF
j_call: TRBJ2-7; clone_size: -; d_call: -; v_call: TRBV25-1; cdr3_nt: TGTGCCAGCAGTGGCTCGGTGTTCTACGAGCAGTACTTC; cdr3_aa: CASSGSVFYEQYF
j_call: TRBJ1-3; clone_size: many; d_call: -; v_call: TRBV4-1; cdr3_nt: TGCGCCAGCAGCCAGGACAGCCTGGGTGGAAACACCATATATTTT; cdr3_aa: CASSQDSLGGNTIYF
j_call: TRBJ2-7; clone_size: -; d_call: TRBD1; v_call: TRBV6-5; cdr3_nt: TGTGCCAGCAGTTTGACGGGACAGGGGGCTGGGGAGCAGTACTTC; cdr3_aa: CASSLTGQGAGEQYF
j_call: TRBJ1-5; clone_size: once; d_call: -; v_call: TRBV18; cdr3_nt: TGTGCCAGCTCACCACCCGCGAAGGGGCCCCAGCATTTT; cdr3_aa: CASSPPAKGPQHF
j_call: TRBJ1-5; clone_size: -; d_call: -; v_call: TRBV3-1; cdr3_nt: TGTGCCAGCAGCCCTGGAAAGAATAGCAATCAGCCCCAGCATTTT; cdr3_aa: CASSPGKNSNQPQHF
j_call: TRBJ2-3; clone_size: -; d_call: -; v_call: TRBV10-3; cdr3_nt: TGTGCCATCATGAGGGGCGGGGAAGATACGCAGTATTTT; cdr3_aa: CAIMRGGEDTQYF
j_call: TRBJ2-1; clone_size: -; d_call: TRBD2; v_call: TRBV5-6; cdr3_nt: TGTGCCAGCATCGACGCTAGCGGGAGGGCCGGTTACAATGAGCAGTTCTTC; cdr3_aa: CASIDASGRAGYNEQFF
j_call: TRBJ2-3; clone_size: -; d_call: -; v_call: TRBV20-1; cdr3_nt: TGCAGTGCTAGAGATGTGCTAGTTCTCGCAGATACGCAGTATTTT; cdr3_aa: CSARDVLVLADTQYF
j_call: TRBJ2-6; clone_size: few; d_call: -; v_call: TRBV12-3/TRBV12-4; cdr3_nt: TGTGCCAGCAGTTCCCCCGGACTATACTCTGGGGCCAACGTCCTGACTTTC; cdr3_aa: CASSSPGLYSGANVLTF
j_call: TRBJ2-3; clone_size: few; d_call: TRBD1; v_call: TRBV29-1; cdr3_nt: TGCAGCGTCGATCGACAGGGGGCTGGGGGAGATACGCAGTATTTT; cdr3_aa: CSVDRQGAGGDTQYF
j_call: TRBJ2-7; clone_size: few; d_call: TRBD2; v_call: TRBV20-1; cdr3_nt: TGCAGTGCTCTGGGACTAGCGGGAGTCTATGAGCAGTACTTC; cdr3_aa: CSALGLAGVYEQYF
j_call: TRBJ1-5; clone_size: -; d_call: TRBD1; v_call: TRBV6-1; cdr3_nt: TGTGCCAGCAGTGCCCCCAGGGGGCCGGGTCAGCCCCAGCATTTT; cdr3_aa: CASSAPRGPGQPQHF
j_call: TRBJ2-3; clone_size: -; d_call: TRBD1; v_call: TRBV2; cdr3_nt: TGTGCCAGCAGAGGACAGGGGAAGTCGAGCGGCAACCGCAGACGCACAGATACGCAGTATTTT; cdr3_aa: CASRGQGKSSGNRRRTDTQYF
j_call: TRBJ2-1; clone_size: -; d_call: -; v_call: TRBV15; cdr3_nt: TGTGCCACCACCTCAGAGTCCCTCGGCCTGCTTAATGAGCAGTTCTTC; cdr3_aa: CATTSESLGLLNEQFF
j_call: TRBJ2-1; clone_size: once; d_call: -; v_call: TRBV27; cdr3_nt: TGTGCCAGCAGTAACGGCCTCTCAGGAATCAATGGGCAGTTCTTC; cdr3_aa: CASSNGLSGINGQFF
j_call: TRBJ2-3; clone_size: -; d_call: -; v_call: TRBV5-1; cdr3_nt: TGCGCCAGCAGCCCGGCGGTGGGGTTTGGGACAGATACGCAGTATTTT; cdr3_aa: CASSPAVGFGTDTQYF
j_call: TRBJ2-1; clone_size: many; d_call: -; v_call: TRBV20-1; cdr3_nt: TGCAGTGCCCAGGGGTGGCATCCCACCTCCTACAATGAGCAGTTCTTC; cdr3_aa: CSAQGWHPTSYNEQFF
j_call: TRBJ1-5; clone_size: few; d_call: -; v_call: TRBV20-1; cdr3_nt: TGCAGTGCTAGAGATTTGGGGGCCCAGTTCCAGCATTTT; cdr3_aa: CSARDLGAQFQHF
j_call: TRBJ1-1; clone_size: -; d_call: -; v_call: TRBV9; cdr3_nt: TGTGCCAGCAGCCGACTGGGTGGAGGGATGAACACTGAAGCTTTCTTT; cdr3_aa: CASSRLGGGMNTEAFF
j_call: TRBJ2-2; clone_size: -; d_call: -; v_call: TRBV7-9; cdr3_nt: TGTGCCAGCAGCTTGATGGACATCAGCACCGGGGAGCTGTTTTTT; cdr3_aa: CASSLMDISTGELFF